In this sample, the clone carrying this TCR beta chain turned up many times. The antigen is not known. The use of a sample-barcoded 5' primer and a J-beta primer mix characterized a second PCR of roughly 6 to 11 cycles. At least 2.5 million CDR3-containing paired-end reads were obtained per sample. TCRdb fed the 5' RACE reads into MiXCR, producing one record per CDR3 protein. The data show 1.5 million to 2 million distinct CDR3 sequences, around 48% seen once. The sample originates from a study of blood T cells in healthy people across ages. Findings and limits, study-wide: No conclusive comparison of naive versus antigen-experienced cells was possible with unsorted PBMCs. Diversity was higher, and naive CD4+ cells more numerous, in long-lived donors than in aged donors.

Total RNA extraction produced at least 5.5 micrograms (per sample) for the study. The sample taken for sequencing was blood. This TCR was recovered from a woman aged 35 to 49 in good health.

In DNA form, the CDR3 reads TGTGCCAGCAGCTTAGTCGGGGGCTACGAGCAGTACTTC. Translated, it gives CASSLVGGYEQYF. The rearrangement uses TRBV7-9 and TRBJ2-7; maybe TRBD2 (6 bases). The CDR3 extends over 13 amino acids. V shed 1 base and J shed 3 bases, with 7 bases lying between them. Germline V lookup: CDR1 SEHNR, CDR2 FQNEAQ (reference sequence).